This is a list of T cell receptor beta chains from one sample in a study of PD-1 blockade in classical Hodgkin lymphoma. Sequencing was performed with immunoSEQ multiplex PCR; in TCRdb, only in-frame clones are kept and a portion is missing. The table includes some 28,000 clones, more than 85% detected once. Sequencing was done on a sample of peripheral blood mononuclear cells (PBMCs). These receptors originate from a human donor with classical Hodgkin lymphoma. CDR3s include the opening cysteine and the closing phenylalanine or tryptophan. The D gene is left open where the match is weak. Size is omitted from some rows. Given values are once, few, many or a class for expanded clones.

d_call clone_size j_call v_call cdr3_nt cdr3_aa
NA NA TRBJ2-7 TRBV30 TGTGCCTGGAGTAGGGGTACCTACGAGCAGTACTTC CAWSRGTYEQYF
NA NA TRBJ2-1 TRBV11-2 TGTGCCAGCAGCTTAATGGGACCTGGCTCCTACAATGAGCAGTTCTTC CASSLMGPGSYNEQFF
TRBD1 NA TRBJ2-3 TRBV7-9 TGTGCCAGCAGCTTAACGGGACAGGCAAGCACAGATACGCAGTATTTT CASSLTGQASTDTQYF
NA NA TRBJ2-7 TRBV28 TGTGCCAGCAGTACCCTCCAGGAGCAGTACTTC CASSTLQEQYF
TRBD1 NA TRBJ2-3 TRBV5-1 TGCGCCAGCAGCCGACAGGGAATAAGCACAGATACGCAGTATTTT CASSRQGISTDTQYF
NA NA TRBJ2-7 TRBV18 TGTGCCAGCTCACCAGCCTACGGGCGGGGTCCTCAGGAGTACTTC CASSPAYGRGPQEYF
TRBD1 NA TRBJ1-1 TRBV18 TGTGCCAGCTCACCCAACAGGGGGAACACTGAAGCTTTCTTT CASSPNRGNTEAFF
NA NA TRBJ2-1 TRBV11-2 TGTGCCAGCAGCGCGGGACGCAGCTCCTACAATGAGCAGTTCTTC CASSAGRSSYNEQFF
NA NA TRBJ2-1 TRBV5-8 TGTGCCAGCAGCTTGAGGAATGAGCAGTTCTTC CASSLRNEQFF
TRBD1 NA TRBJ1-2 TRBV14 TGTGCCAGCAGCCTTACACGGACAGGGGGTACTGGCTACACCTTC CASSLTRTGGTGYTF
NA NA TRBJ2-7 TRBV6-1 TGTGCCAGCAGTGAACTCGGGAGAAGTTGGGAGCAGTACTTC CASSELGRSWEQYF
NA NA TRBJ1-6 TRBV11-2 TGTGCCAGCACCTACGGGGGTTCTTTCAATTCACCCCTCCACTTT CASTYGGSFNSPLHF
NA NA TRBJ1-3 TRBV2 TGTGCCAGCAGCGTGGACACCTCTGGAAACACCATATATTTT CASSVDTSGNTIYF
NA NA TRBJ2-7 TRBV10-2 TGCGCCAGCAGTCAACAGGGAGGGTACGAGCAGTACTTC CASSQQGGYEQYF
NA NA TRBJ1-1 TRBV7-6 TGTGCCAGCAGCTTAATGACTGGGTCAAACACTGAAGCTTTCTTT CASSLMTGSNTEAFF
NA NA TRBJ1-2 TRBV4-3 TGCGCCAGCAGCCAAGATCGGGCAGGGGTTTACTATGGCTACACCTTC CASSQDRAGVYYGYTF
NA NA TRBJ2-3 TRBV9 TGTGCCAGCGGATCGCTCACAGATACGCAGTATTTT CASGSLTDTQYF
TRBD2 NA TRBJ2-7 TRBV18 TGTGCCAGCTCACCAAATGGACTAGAATCACACGAGCAGTACTTC CASSPNGLESHEQYF
NA NA TRBJ2-2 TRBV6-5 TGTGCCAGCAGCCTGGACCCGAACACCGGGGAGCTGTTTTTT CASSLDPNTGELFF
NA NA TRBJ2-7 TRBV30 TGTGCCTGGAAGGCGACCTACGAGCAGTACTTC CAWKATYEQYF
TRBD2 NA TRBJ2-1 TRBV7-9 TGTGCCAGCAGCCCGAGGGAGGGCACCAGGCAGTTCTTC CASSPREGTRQFF
NA NA TRBJ2-1 TRBV27 TGTGCCAGCAGTTTTTGGGGTCCCAATGAGCAGTTCTTC CASSFWGPNEQFF
NA once TRBJ2-7 TRBV5-1 TGCGCCAGCAGCTTTGACTCCAACTCCTACGAGCAGTACTTC CASSFDSNSYEQYF
NA NA TRBJ1-2 TRBV6-5 TGTGCCAGCAGTTACTCGTTGACAGAAAAGTATGGCTACACCTTC CASSYSLTEKYGYTF
NA NA TRBJ1-1 TRBV5-1 TGCGCCAGCAGCTTTACAGAGAACACTGAAGCTTTCTTT CASSFTENTEAFF
NA NA TRBJ2-4 TRBV18 TGTGCCAGCTCACCTGGGGCAGCAGGTCCCTCCAACCCCCCCTCCATTCAGTACTTC CASSPGAAGPSNPPSIQYF
NA NA TRBJ2-5 TRBV18 TGTGCCAGCTCACCACCTTCACAACGGGAGACCCAGTACTTC CASSPPSQRETQYF